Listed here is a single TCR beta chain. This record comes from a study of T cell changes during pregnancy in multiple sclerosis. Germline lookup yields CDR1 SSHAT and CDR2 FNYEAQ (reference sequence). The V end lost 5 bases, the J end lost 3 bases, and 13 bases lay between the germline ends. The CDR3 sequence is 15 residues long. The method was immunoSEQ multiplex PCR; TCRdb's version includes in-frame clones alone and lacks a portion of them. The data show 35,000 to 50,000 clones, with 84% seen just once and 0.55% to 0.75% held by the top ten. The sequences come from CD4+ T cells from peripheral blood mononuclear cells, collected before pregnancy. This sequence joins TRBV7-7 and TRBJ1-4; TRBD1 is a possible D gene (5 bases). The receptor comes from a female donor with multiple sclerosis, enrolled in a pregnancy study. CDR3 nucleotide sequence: TGTGCCAGCAGCCCAGGTGGAGGGGCTAATGAAAAACTGTTTTTT. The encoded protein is CASSPGGGANEKLFF.